This T cell receptor beta chain was identified during a study of identical twins. Study-wide results and limits: For cord blood, abundant beta clonotypes had fewer insertions, unlike memory repertoires, which showed none. Analyses of zero insertions could, in part, be confounded by invariant MAIT and iNKT cells.

A universal primer site arose from template switching, and cDNA bore unique molecular identifiers. TCRdb itself ran the 5' RACE reads through MiXCR, one entry per CDR3 protein. The sample comprises 150,000 or so distinct CDR3 sequences, approximately 3.5% of which are singletons, and 7.5% to 8.5% rests with the top ten. Comment on this clonotype: Its antigen is unknown.

The trim removed 3 bases at V and 0 bases at J, leaving 7 bases unmatched. Germline V gives CDR1 SGHTA, CDR2 FQGNSA. The CDR3 covers 17 residues. The genes are TRBV7-2 and TRBJ2-3, with 9 bases matching TRBD2. The TCR comes from a man younger than 35 in good health. Specimen: memory T cells sorted from blood. CDR3 region: CASSFRLAETSTDTQYF. The CDR3 bases are TGTGCCAGCAGCTTCCGACTAGCGGAGACTAGCACAGATACGCAGTATTTT.